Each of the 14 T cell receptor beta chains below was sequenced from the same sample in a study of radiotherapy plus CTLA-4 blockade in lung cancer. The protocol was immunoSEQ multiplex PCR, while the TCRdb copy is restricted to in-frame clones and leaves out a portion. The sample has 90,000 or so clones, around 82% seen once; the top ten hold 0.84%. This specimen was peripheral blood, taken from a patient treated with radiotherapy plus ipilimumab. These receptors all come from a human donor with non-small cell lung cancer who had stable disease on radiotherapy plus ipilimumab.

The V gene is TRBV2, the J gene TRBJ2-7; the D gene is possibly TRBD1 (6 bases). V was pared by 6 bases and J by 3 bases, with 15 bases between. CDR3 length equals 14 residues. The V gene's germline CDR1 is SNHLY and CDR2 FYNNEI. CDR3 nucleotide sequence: TGTGCCAGCAGGAGAGGGGGTAGTTACTACGAGCAGTACTTC. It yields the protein CASRRGGSYYEQYF.

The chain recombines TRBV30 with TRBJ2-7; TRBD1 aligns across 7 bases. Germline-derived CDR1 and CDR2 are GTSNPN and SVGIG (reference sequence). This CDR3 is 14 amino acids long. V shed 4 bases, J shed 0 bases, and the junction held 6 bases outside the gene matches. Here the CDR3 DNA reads TGTGCCTGGAAGGGACAGCTCCTCTCCTACGAGCAGTACTTC. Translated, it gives CAWKGQLLSYEQYF. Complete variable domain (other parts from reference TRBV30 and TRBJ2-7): SQTIHQWPATLVQPVGSPLSLECTVEGTSNPNLYWYRQAAGRGLQLLFYSVGIGQISSEVPQNLSASRPQDRQFILSSKKLLLSDSGFYLCAWKGQLLSYEQYFGPGTRLTVT.

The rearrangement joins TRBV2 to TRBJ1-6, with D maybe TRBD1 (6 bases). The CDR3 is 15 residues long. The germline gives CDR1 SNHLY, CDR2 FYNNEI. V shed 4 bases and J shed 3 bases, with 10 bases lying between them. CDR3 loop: CASSGSGHYNSPLHF. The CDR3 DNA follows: TGTGCCAGCAGTGGATCGGGACACTATAATTCACCCCTCCACTTT.

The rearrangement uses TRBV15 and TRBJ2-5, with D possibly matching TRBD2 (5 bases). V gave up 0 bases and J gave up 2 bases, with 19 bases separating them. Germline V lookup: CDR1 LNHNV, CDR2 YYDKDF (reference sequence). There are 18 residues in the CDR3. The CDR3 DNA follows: TGTGCCACCAGCAGAGATTTAATTTTAGTCGGCGGGCAAGAGACCCAGTACTTC. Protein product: CATSRDLILVGGQETQYF.

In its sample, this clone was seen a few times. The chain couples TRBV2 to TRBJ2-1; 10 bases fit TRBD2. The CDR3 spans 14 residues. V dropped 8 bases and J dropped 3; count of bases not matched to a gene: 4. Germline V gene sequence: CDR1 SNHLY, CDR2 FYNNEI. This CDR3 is CASLLAGGYNEQFF. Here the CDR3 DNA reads TGTGCCAGCCTTTTAGCGGGGGGCTACAATGAGCAGTTCTTC.

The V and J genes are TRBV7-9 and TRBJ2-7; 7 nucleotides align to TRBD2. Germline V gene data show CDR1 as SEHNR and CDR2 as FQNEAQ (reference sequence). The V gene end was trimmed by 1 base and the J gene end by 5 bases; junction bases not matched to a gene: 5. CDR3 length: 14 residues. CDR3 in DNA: TGTGCCAGCAGCTTAGTGTCAGGACTAGACGAGCAGTACTTC. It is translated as CASSLVSGLDEQYF.

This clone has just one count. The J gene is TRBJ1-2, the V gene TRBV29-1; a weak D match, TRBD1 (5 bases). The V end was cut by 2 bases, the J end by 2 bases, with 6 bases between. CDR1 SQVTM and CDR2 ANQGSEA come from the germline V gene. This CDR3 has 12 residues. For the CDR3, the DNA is TGCAGCGTTGAACCAGGGAACTATGGCTACACCTTC. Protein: CSVEPGNYGYTF.

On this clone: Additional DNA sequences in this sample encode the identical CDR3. The CDR3 bases are TGCGCCAGCGGGGGGGCAGGCACCGGGGAGCTGTTTTTT. Translation: CASGGAGTGELFF. This chain links TRBV5-1 with TRBJ2-2, with D possibly matching TRBD2 (7 bases). The germline V and J ends were trimmed by 7 bases and 4 bases, with 11 bases remaining between them. CDR3 size: 13 residues. Germline V gives CDR1 SGHRS, CDR2 YFSETQ.

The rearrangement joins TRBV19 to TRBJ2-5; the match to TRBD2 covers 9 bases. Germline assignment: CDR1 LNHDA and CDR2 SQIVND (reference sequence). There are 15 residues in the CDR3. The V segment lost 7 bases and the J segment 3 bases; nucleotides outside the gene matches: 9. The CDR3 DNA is TGTGCCAGTACATCGATAGCGGGGGCGAAAGAGACCCAGTACTTC. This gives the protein CASTSIAGAKETQYF. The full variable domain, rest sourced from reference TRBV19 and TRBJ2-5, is DGGITQSPKYLFRKEGQNVTLSCEQNLNHDAMYWYRQDPGQGLRLIYYSQIVNDFQKGDIAEGYSVSREKKESFPLTVTSAQKNPTAFYLCASTSIAGAKETQYFGPGTRLLVL.

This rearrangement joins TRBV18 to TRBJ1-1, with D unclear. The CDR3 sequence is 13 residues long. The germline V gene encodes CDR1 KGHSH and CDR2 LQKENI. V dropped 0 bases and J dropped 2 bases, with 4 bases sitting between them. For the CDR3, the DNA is TGTGCCAGCTCACCACCGCCAAACACTGAAGCTTTCTTT. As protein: CASSPPPNTEAFF.

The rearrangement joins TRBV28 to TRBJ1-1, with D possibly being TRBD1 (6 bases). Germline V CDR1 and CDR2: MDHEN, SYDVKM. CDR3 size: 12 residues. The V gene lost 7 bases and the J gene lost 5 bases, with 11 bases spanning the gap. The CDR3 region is CASNGGGTEAFF. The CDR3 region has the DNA TGTGCCAGCAACGGAGGGGGGACTGAAGCTTTCTTT.

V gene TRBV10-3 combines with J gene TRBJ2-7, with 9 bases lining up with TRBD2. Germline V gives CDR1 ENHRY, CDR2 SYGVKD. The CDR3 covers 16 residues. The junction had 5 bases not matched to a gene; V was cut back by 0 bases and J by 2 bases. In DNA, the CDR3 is TGTGCCATCAGTGAGTCTCGGCTAGCGGGAACCTACGAGCAGTACTTC. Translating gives CAISESRLAGTYEQYF.

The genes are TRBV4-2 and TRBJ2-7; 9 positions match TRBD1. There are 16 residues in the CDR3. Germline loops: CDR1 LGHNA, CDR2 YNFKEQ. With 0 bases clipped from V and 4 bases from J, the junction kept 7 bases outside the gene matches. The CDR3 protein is CASSQEKGQGPYEQYF. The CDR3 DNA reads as TGTGCCAGCAGCCAAGAAAAAGGACAGGGGCCTTACGAGCAGTACTTC.

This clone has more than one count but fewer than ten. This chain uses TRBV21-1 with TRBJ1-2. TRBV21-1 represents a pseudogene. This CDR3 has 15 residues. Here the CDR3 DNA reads TGTGCCAGCAGCGTCTATTGGGACGACAACTATGGCTACACCTTC. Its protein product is CASSVYWDDNYGYTF.